Presented here are 24 T cell receptor beta chains from one specimen sequenced in a study of OX40 agonist ivuxolimab in advanced cancers. The assay was immunoSEQ multiplex PCR, and TCRdb's table has in-frame clones only and misses some. The data show around 70,000 clones, with 84% seen just once and 0.95% to 1.3% held by the top ten. Sequences were derived from CD4+ or CD8+ T cells sorted from blood, sampled in a trial of the OX40 agonist ivuxolimab. Receptors were obtained from an adult with an advanced solid tumor such as melanoma, head and neck, liver or kidney cancer.

The CDR3 bases are TGTGCCAGCAGCTTTGACAGGGGATCTGACTACGAGCAGTACTTC. This translates into CASSFDRGSDYEQYF. The rearrangement links TRBV7-2 to TRBJ2-7; TRBD1 matches at 8 bases. V lost 3 bases and J lost 3; bases outside the gene matches: 7. The CDR3 runs to 15 residues. Germline CDR1 and CDR2: SGHTA and FQGNSA.

In the case of this clone: A read error may produce the germline difference seen at one junction end. The chain recombines TRBV18 with TRBJ2-7, with D uncertain. Germline V gene data show CDR1 as KGHSH and CDR2 as LQKENI. The CDR3 totals 19 residues. The CDR3, as DNA: TGTGCCAGCTTACCAAAAAACCCTGTCCGTCCCCAGGCCCTCTACGAGCAGTACTTC. Encoded protein: CASLPKNPVRPQALYEQYF.

As to this clone: The sample holds other DNA sequences that translate to the same CDR3. The gene calls are TRBV29-1 and TRBJ2-1; 13 bases are shared with TRBD2. Trimming cost V 6 bases and J 5 bases; bases outside gene matches: 7. The CDR3 has 15 residues. CDR1 and CDR2 from the germline V gene are SQVTM and ANQGSEA. The CDR3 DNA reads TGCAGCGTGGCGGGGACTAGCGGGGCCGACAATGAGCAGTTCTTC. This codes for CSVAGTSGADNEQFF.

The chain recombines TRBV7-2 with TRBJ1-2; 8 bases are shared with TRBD1. There are 16 residues in the CDR3. V shed 5 bases and J 3 bases; nucleotides not matched to a gene: 11. Germline CDR1 is SGHTA and CDR2 is FQGNSA. CDR3 in amino acids: CASSQSWATGDYGYTF. In DNA form, the CDR3 reads TGTGCCAGCAGCCAAAGCTGGGCGACAGGGGACTATGGCTACACCTTC.

The chain employs TRBV5-4 and TRBJ2-5, with 10 bases lining up with TRBD1. This CDR3 is built from 14 residues. Unmatched junction bases numbered 4, after V lost 3 bases and J lost 5 bases. Germline V gives CDR1 SGHNT, CDR2 YYREEE (reference sequence). The CDR3 DNA sequence: TGTGCCAGCAGCTCAGGGACAGGGGTGGAGACCCAGTACTTC. Translation: CASSSGTGVETQYF.

V and J are TRBV5-1 and TRBJ2-2, with D possibly TRBD1 on 6 matching bases. This CDR3 has 17 residues. The germline V and J ends were trimmed by 1 base and 6 bases, with 19 bases remaining between them. The germline CDR1 and CDR2 sequences are SGHRS and YFSETQ. The CDR3 is CASSLRLQGEGAGELFF. DNA for the CDR3: TGCGCCAGCAGCTTGCGGTTACAGGGAGAGGGGGCCGGGGAGCTGTTTTTT.

The chain has TRBV19 and TRBJ2-3; 12 bases are a match to TRBD2. V lost 5 bases, J lost 3 bases, and 6 bases stayed unmatched. The germline V gene has CDR1 LNHDA and CDR2 SQIVND (reference sequence). The CDR3 loop spans 16 amino acids. In nucleotides, the CDR3 is TGTGCCAGTAGTTCCCGGACTAGCGGGGAAACAGATACGCAGTATTTT. Translating gives CASSSRTSGETDTQYF.

V gene TRBV11-2 combines with J gene TRBJ1-1; D is undetermined. V lost 2 bases to trimming and J lost 4 bases, with 11 bases between them. The CDR3 covers 14 residues. Germline values: CDR1 SGHAT, CDR2 FQNNGV. This CDR3 is CASSLYGRLTEAFF. CDR3 bases: TGTGCCAGCAGCTTATATGGCAGGCTCACTGAAGCTTTCTTT.

In its sample, this clone was seen once. The chain employs TRBV5-1 and TRBJ2-3; TRBD1 aligns across 9 bases. Per the germline V gene, CDR1 is SGHRS and CDR2 is YFSETQ. With 0 bases clipped from V and 2 bases from J, the junction kept 1 base outside the gene matches. The CDR3 has 15 amino acids. The CDR3 reads CASSLGDRATDTQYF. CDR3 nucleotides: TGCGCCAGCAGCTTGGGGGACAGGGCCACAGATACGCAGTATTTT.

The V call is TRBV28, the J call TRBJ1-6; possible D gene TRBD1, 5 bases. The V and J ends lost 6 bases and 4 bases respectively, with 13 bases between them. Germline CDR1 reads MDHEN; CDR2 reads SYDVKM. The CDR3 spans 15 residues. CDR3: CASSLTGGYNSPLHF. The CDR3 DNA reads as TGTGCCAGCAGCCTCACCGGGGGTTATAATTCACCCCTCCACTTT.

The chain joins TRBV18 to TRBJ1-1; tentative D call: TRBD1 (5 bases). The CDR3 extends over 15 amino acids. Germline assignment: CDR1 KGHSH and CDR2 LQKENI. Trimming stripped 5 bases from V and 1 base from J, with 14 bases between. CDR3 sequence reads: CASSTGNSRNTEAFF. CDR3 in DNA: TGTGCCAGCTCAACAGGCAACTCACGGAACACTGAAGCTTTCTTT.

The chain uses TRBV2 and TRBJ2-3; tentative D call: TRBD2 (6 bases). The CDR3 has 13 amino acids. Germline V lookup: CDR1 SNHLY, CDR2 FYNNEI. Trimming pared 8 bases from V and 1 base from J, leaving 10 bases between. The CDR3 protein is CASAQRGTDTQYF. The CDR3 nucleotides are TGTGCCAGCGCCCAGCGGGGCACAGATACGCAGTATTTT.

In this sample, this clone turned up once. The V and J genes are TRBV7-2 and TRBJ2-5; D gene unclear. The CDR3 covers 15 residues. Trimming removed 5 bases at V and 2 bases at J, with 15 bases between. The V gene's germline CDR1 is SGHTA and CDR2 FQGNSA. The CDR3 loop is CASSVRTDQQETQYF. In DNA form, the CDR3 reads TGTGCCAGCAGCGTGCGGACGGACCAACAAGAGACCCAGTACTTC.

This clone was seen a single time. The chain is built from TRBV5-8 and TRBJ2-2, with 11 bases fitting TRBD1. J was trimmed by 4 bases and V by 4 bases; bases with no gene match: 3. This CDR3 contains 15 residues. Germline loops: CDR1 SGHTS, CDR2 YDEGEE. The chain's CDR3 is CASSRTGGFTGELFF. The CDR3 DNA sequence: TGTGCCAGCAGCCGGACAGGGGGCTTCACCGGGGAGCTGTTTTTT.

The gene calls are TRBV11-2 and TRBJ1-1; D gene ambiguous. The CDR3 loop spans 13 amino acids. CDR1 is SGHAT and CDR2 is FQNNGV in the germline V gene. The V and J ends lost 3 bases and 3 bases respectively, with 8 bases between them. The CDR3 sequence: CASSFEVDTEAFF. Here the CDR3 DNA reads TGTGCCAGCAGCTTTGAGGTGGACACTGAAGCTTTCTTT.

V and J are TRBV11-2 and TRBJ1-2, with TRBD1 matching over 7 bases. The length of the CDR3 is 15 residues. Germline CDR1 SGHAT, CDR2 FQNNGV. V was clipped by 4 bases and J by 4 bases; unmatched bases: 9. The CDR3 here is CASSSPRQGGYGYTF. CDR3 DNA sequence: TGTGCCAGCAGCTCGCCCCGACAGGGTGGCTATGGCTACACCTTC.

Turning to this clone: One base away lies a much larger clone, so this may be a sequencing read error. This sample includes further DNA sequences coding for the same CDR3. The rearrangement joins TRBV7-3 to TRBJ2-3; possibly TRBD1 or TRBD2 for D (5 bases each). The ends were cut back, 5 bases at V and 5 bases at J, with 14 bases in the middle. The CDR3 is made up of 14 amino acids. Germline V lookup: CDR1 SGHTA, CDR2 FQGTGA. CDR3 loop: CASSEPSGGDTQYF. For the CDR3, the DNA is TGTGCCAGCAGCGAACCTAGTGGGGGAGATACGCAGTATTTT.

The chain recombines TRBV28 with TRBJ1-2; D is unresolved. Trimming took 5 bases from V and 7 from J, leaving 8 bases between them. The CDR3 is 11 amino acids. Germline CDR1 is MDHEN and CDR2 is SYDVKM. In nucleotides, the CDR3 is TGTGCCAGCAGTCCTGCGGGTGGCTACACCTTC. It is translated as CASSPAGGYTF.

The chain is built from TRBV27 and TRBJ2-2, with TRBD1 as a possible D gene (5 bases). V lost 2 bases and J 4 bases, leaving 14 bases between the germline ends. Germline assignment: CDR1 MNHEY and CDR2 SMNVEV (reference sequence). CDR3 length: 16 amino acids. CDR3 sequence: CASSLSRASGTGELFF. The CDR3 nucleotides are TGTGCCAGCAGTTTAAGCAGGGCGTCGGGCACCGGGGAGCTGTTTTTT.

The sample holds one count of this clone. The V gene is TRBV9, the J gene TRBJ2-7, with TRBD2 matching over 13 bases. With 3 bases clipped from V and 3 bases from J, the junction kept 3 bases outside the gene matches. The CDR3 has 15 amino acids. Germline V CDR1 and CDR2: SGDLS, YYNGEE. CDR3 sequence (DNA): TGTGCCAGCAGCGGCGGACTAGCGGGGGACTACGAGCAGTACTTC. Protein product: CASSGGLAGDYEQYF.

V is TRBV7-6 and J is TRBJ1-1; 8 bases are a match to TRBD1. Germline trimming cut 3 bases from V and 4 bases from J; bases unmatched to any gene: 4. There are 14 residues in the CDR3. The germline CDR1 and CDR2 sequences are SGHVS and FNYEAQ. The CDR3 here is CASSFQGAPTEAFF. CDR3 coding DNA: TGTGCCAGCAGCTTCCAGGGGGCGCCCACTGAAGCTTTCTTT.

This rearrangement joins TRBV18 to TRBJ1-4; D not resolved. The germline CDR1 and CDR2 sequences are KGHSH and LQKENI. The V end was cut by 2 bases, the J end by 2 bases, with 9 bases between. The CDR3 totals 15 residues. CDR3 amino acids: CASSPSGSTNEKLFF. The CDR3 DNA reads TGTGCCAGCTCACCATCGGGGTCGACTAATGAAAAACTGTTTTTT.

This clone was detected only once. CDR3 in amino acids: CASSFLDTQYF. In nucleotides, the CDR3 is TGTGCCAGCAGCTTTCTTGATACGCAGTATTTT. The chain combines TRBV7-2 with TRBJ2-3; the D is unclear. Trimming cost V 3 bases and J 6 bases, with 4 bases left between them. CDR3 length equals 11 residues. Germline assignment: CDR1 SGHTA and CDR2 FQGNSA.

This sequence joins TRBV27 and TRBJ2-7; 8 bases align to TRBD1. The CDR3 is 14 amino acids. Germline V gene data show CDR1 as MNHEY and CDR2 as SMNVEV (reference sequence). The junction had 9 bases not matched to a gene; V was cut back by 7 bases and J by 4 bases. CDR3 in DNA: TGTGCCAGCAAAGGGACAGGTCAGACTTACGAGCAGTACTTC. This encodes CASKGTGQTYEQYF.